This T cell receptor beta chain emerged from a study of graft-versus-host responses after intestinal transplantation. As for the study in general: Recipients obtained multivisceral, liver-intestinal, or isolated intestinal transplants.

Assay: immunoSEQ multiplex PCR; the TCRdb copy retains only in-frame clones and omits some. This sample yields about 70,000 clones, of which around 96% are seen a single time; around 0.57% belongs to the top ten. The CDR3 has 15 amino acids. Germline V lookup: CDR1 SGHAT, CDR2 FQNNGV. V lost 2 bases, J lost 4 bases, and 11 bases lay in between. Study conclusions and caveats: Allografts from individuals with graft-donor T cell macrochimerism displayed high graft-versus-host to host-versus-graft clonal ratios.

About this clone itself: Its cognate antigen is unknown.

The sequencing used unstimulated CD8+ T cells sorted from spleen or lymph node cells, collected before intestinal transplant. This clonotype was obtained from a human donor who received an intestinal transplant. The genes are TRBV11-2 and TRBJ1-4; D call uncertain. The CDR3 DNA sequence: TGTGCCAGCAGCTTACCCCAGGACCGTAATGAAAAACTGTTTTTT. It codes for CASSLPQDRNEKLFF.